This TCR beta chain was recorded in a study of blood T cell repertoires in COVID-19. Per the original methods: Reference gene primer amplification gave estimated nucleated cell counts. TCRdb's copy holds only in-frame clones and misses some; the assay was immunoSEQ multiplex PCR. D and trimming come from the DNA, and the V and J calls and clone size come from that table. Among hundreds of thousands of clones, around 87% were seen once, and the ten largest hold about 1.5%. V was trimmed by 0 bases and J by 1 base, leaving 7 bases between them. The CDR3 sequence is 14 residues long. Germline V CDR1 and CDR2: SGDLS, YYNGEE. Worth noting for this clone: This same CDR3 is encoded by further DNA sequences in the sample.

The clonotype comes from a woman between 45 and 60 years old who had recovered from COVID-19. The sequenced sample consisted of PBMCs or T cells enriched from blood (not recorded which). The gene calls are TRBV9 and TRBJ2-5, with D perhaps TRBD2 (5 bases). CDR3 nucleotide sequence: TGTGCCAGCAGCGTAGCCAGCGGCCAAGAGACCCAGTACTTC. Translating it yields CASSVASGQETQYF.